These 7 T cell receptor beta chains originate from one sample sequenced in a study of post-analysis software for immune sequencing data. Broader study findings: The study found TRBV5-6, TRBV5-1 and TRBV20-1 among roughly 5 TRBV segments more frequent in patients than controls.

Researchers reported that TCR beta cDNA libraries carried unique molecular identifiers. MiXCR was run by TCRdb on the PCR reads, yielding one entry per CDR3 protein. Of approximately 730,000 distinct CDR3 sequences listed, 35% to 55% are singletons. Antigens for these TCRs are unknown. Sequenced material: blood. The receptors were sampled from a girl under 18 with multiple sclerosis.

The chain recombines TRBV7-3 with TRBJ2-1; TRBD2 aligns across 11 bases. The end of the DNA aligns better with TRBJ2-7, so the J call may be wrong. Germline V lookup: CDR1 SGHTA, CDR2 FQGTGA. The CDR3 has 17 amino acids. Here the CDR3 DNA reads TGTGCCAGCAGCTCTCCAGAAATAGCGGGAGGGATCAATGAGCAGTACTTC. Its protein is CASSSPEIAGGINEQYF.

The V and J genes are TRBV27 and TRBJ2-5; D not certain. Looked up from germline, CDR1 is MNHEY and CDR2 is SMNVEV (reference sequence). There are 15 residues in the CDR3. The V end lost 1 base, the J end lost 4 bases, and 13 bases lay between the germline ends. This CDR3 is CASSLLWDLRETQYF. DNA for the CDR3: TGTGCCAGCAGTTTATTGTGGGATTTACGAGAGACCCAGTACTTC.

This chain links TRBV20-1 with TRBJ2-7, with D tentatively TRBD1 (6 bases). The CDR3 totals 13 residues. The ends were cut back, 3 bases at V and 2 bases at J, with 11 bases in the middle. CDR1 is DFQATT, CDR2 SNEGSKA, per germline (reference sequence). DNA of the CDR3: TGCAGTGCTAGTCCCCAGGGGCCCTACGAGCAGTACTTC. It specifies CSASPQGPYEQYF.

V gene TRBV7-2 combines with J gene TRBJ2-7; D unresolved. The ends were cut back, 5 bases at V and 3 bases at J, with 11 bases in the middle. This CDR3 has 13 amino acids. Germline V gene sequence: CDR1 SGHTA, CDR2 FQGNSA. This CDR3 is CASSQGPVYEQYF. CDR3 nucleotide sequence: TGTGCCAGCAGCCAAGGGCCCGTCTACGAGCAGTACTTC.

The chain links TRBV7-9 to TRBJ2-1; 7 bases fit TRBD2. CDR1 SEHNR and CDR2 FQNEAQ come from the germline V gene (reference sequence). The J segment lost 6 bases and the V segment lost 5 bases, leaving 13 bases of the junction unmatched. This CDR3 has 16 amino acids. CDR3 nucleotide sequence: TGTGCCAGCAGCGGGGGATGGGGAGGGCCGCGCAATGAGCAGTTCTTC. Amino acids: CASSGGWGGPRNEQFF.

This chain links TRBV24-1 with TRBJ2-5; D possibly corresponds to TRBD1 (5 bases). Matching the DNA end better, TRBJ2-7 makes the J call doubtful. The CDR3 covers 13 residues. CDR1 is KGHDR, CDR2 SFDVKD, per germline. The CDR3 sequence is CATSDRRGHEQYF. The CDR3 DNA is TGTGCCACCAGTGATCGTAGGGGTCACGAGCAGTACTTC.

This sequence joins TRBV4-3 and TRBJ2-3, with unresolved D. The CDR3 has 13 amino acids. Looked up from germline, CDR1 is LGHNA and CDR2 is YSLEER. Trimming stripped 0 bases from V and 10 bases from J, with 11 bases between. The CDR3 protein is CASSQDELAAQYF. The CDR3 DNA sequence: TGCGCCAGCAGCCAAGATGAACTCGCAGCGCAGTATTTT.